The 23 T cell receptor beta chains presented below share a single source sample, sequenced in a study of technical replicates of blood from a few donors. The protocol was immunoSEQ multiplex PCR, while the TCRdb copy is restricted to in-frame clones and leaves out a portion. The sample includes about 83,000 clones, 90% to 95% of them seen just once. Sequencing was carried out using T cells isolated from PBMCs. The receptors come from a human donor in good health.

For the CDR3, the DNA is TGCGCCAGCAGCTGGAGGGACAGCAAGAACACTGAAGCTTTCTTT. Translation: CASSWRDSKNTEAFF. The chain is built from TRBV5-1 and TRBJ1-1; 7 bases agree with TRBD1. Germline CDR1 and CDR2: SGHRS and YFSETQ. There are 15 residues in the CDR3. J was trimmed by 1 base and V by 3 bases; bases with no gene match: 6.

The chain combines TRBV19 with TRBJ2-3; 13 bases agree with TRBD2. The germline V gene has CDR1 LNHDA and CDR2 SQIVND (reference sequence). This CDR3 contains 14 residues. J lost 7 bases, V lost 8 bases, and 6 bases had no gene match. CDR3 DNA sequence: TGTGCCAGTCGGACTAGCGGGAGAACGTATACGCAGTATTTT. Its translation: CASRTSGRTYTQYF.

This clone appeared once. The chain recombines TRBV11-2 with TRBJ2-6; D call uncertain. This CDR3 comprises 14 residues. V was pared by 4 bases and J by 4 bases, with 8 bases between. The germline gives CDR1 SGHAT, CDR2 FQNNGV. CDR3 residues: CASSSYPGANVLTF. In DNA form, the CDR3 reads TGTGCCAGCAGCTCCTACCCCGGGGCCAACGTCCTGACTTTC. Full variable domain (remainder filled in from reference TRBV11-2 and TRBJ2-6): EAGVAQSPRYKIIEKRQSVAFWCNPISGHATLYWYQQILGQGPKLLIQFQNNGVVDDSQLPKDRFSAERLKGVDSTLKIQPAKLEDSAVYLCASSSYPGANVLTFGAGSRLTVL.

The V and J genes are TRBV27 and TRBJ2-1; D ambiguous. Germline-derived CDR1 and CDR2 are MNHEY and SMNVEV (reference sequence). V lost 7 bases to trimming and J lost 6 bases, with 13 bases between them. The length of the CDR3 is 13 residues. The DNA for the CDR3 is TGTGCCAGCAACGGTCCCTTTGGCAATGAGCAGTTCTTC. Protein sequence: CASNGPFGNEQFF.

This clone was recorded only once. V usage is TRBV2 and J usage is TRBJ2-1; the match to TRBD2 covers 14 bases. Unmatched junction bases numbered 5, after V lost 6 bases and J lost 7 bases. The CDR3 is 15 residues long. CDR1 SNHLY and CDR2 FYNNEI come from the germline V gene. The DNA of the CDR3 is TGTGCCAGCAGGACCGGGACTAGCGGGAGTAATGAGCAGTTCTTC. Amino acid sequence: CASRTGTSGSNEQFF.

J is TRBJ1-1 and V is TRBV29-1, with a weak D call TRBD1 (6 bases). CDR3 size: 12 residues. Germline V lookup: CDR1 SQVTM, CDR2 ANQGSEA. V lost 5 bases to trimming and J lost 3 bases, with 10 bases between them. The CDR3: CSVPTGYTEAFF. In nucleotides, the CDR3 is TGCAGCGTTCCTACAGGGTACACTGAAGCTTTCTTT.

This clone was seen only once. The chain carries TRBV2 and TRBJ2-5; TRBD1 aligns across 7 bases. CDR1 and CDR2 from the germline V gene are SNHLY and FYNNEI. This CDR3 contains 13 residues. Trimming removed 7 bases from V and 5 bases from J; junction bases left unmatched: 7. DNA of the CDR3: TGTGCCAGCACTGAGACAGGGTTCGAGACCCAGTACTTC. Translation gives CASTETGFETQYF.

The rearrangement joins TRBV7-9 to TRBJ2-7, with D perhaps matching TRBD1 (5 bases). Trimming removed 2 bases at V and 2 bases at J, with 10 bases between. Germline-derived CDR1 and CDR2 are SEHNR and FQNEAQ (reference sequence). This CDR3 comprises 14 residues. This chain's CDR3 is CASSLSQGPYEQYF. The CDR3 DNA is TGTGCCAGCAGCTTATCCCAGGGTCCCTACGAGCAGTACTTC.

The chain combines TRBV7-9 with TRBJ2-2, with 11 bases identical to TRBD2. The CDR3 runs 16 residues. CDR1 is SEHNR, CDR2 FQNEAQ, per germline (reference sequence). Trimming cost V 5 bases and J 4 bases; bases outside gene matches: 6. The DNA of the CDR3 is TGTGCCAGCAGCGAACTAGCGGGAGACGTCACCGGGGAGCTGTTTTTT. Protein sequence: CASSELAGDVTGELFF.

The chain carries TRBV27 and TRBJ2-3, with 9 bases aligning to TRBD2. This CDR3 region has 16 residues. The germline CDR1 and CDR2 sequences are MNHEY and SMNVEV (reference sequence). Trimming cost V 5 bases and J 4 bases; bases outside gene matches: 10. CDR3 sequence (DNA): TGTGCCAGCAGTCCCTATAGCGGGAGAGGCCCAGATACGCAGTATTTT. Protein sequence: CASSPYSGRGPDTQYF.

CDR3 amino acids: CASSSVPGGRHYEQYF. The CDR3 nucleotides are TGTGCCAGCAGCTCCGTACCGGGGGGGCGTCACTACGAGCAGTACTTC. This chain connects TRBV9 to TRBJ2-7, with 8 positions matching TRBD2. CDR3 size: 16 residues. The germline V gene has CDR1 SGDLS and CDR2 YYNGEE. Trimming cost V 4 bases and J 3 bases; bases outside gene matches: 12.

J is TRBJ1-4 and V is TRBV30, with TRBD1 identical over 8 bases. Germline V lookup: CDR1 GTSNPN, CDR2 SVGIG (reference sequence). The ends lost 6 bases at V and 5 bases at J; junction bases unmatched: 14. The CDR3 is 16 residues long. The CDR3 DNA follows: TGTGCCTGCCTCTGGACAGGGACGGGAAAAAATGAAAAACTGTTTTTT. Its translation: CACLWTGTGKNEKLFF.

The J gene is TRBJ1-1, the V gene TRBV23-1; 12 bases agree with TRBD1. TRBV23-1 is an open reading frame, and its role is uncertain. The CDR3 sequence is 17 residues long. J lost 2 bases, V lost 7 bases, and 11 bases had no gene match. CDR3 in amino acids: CASTPKGTGGRNTEAFF. The CDR3 DNA reads as TGCGCCAGCACCCCTAAGGGGACAGGGGGCAGAAACACTGAAGCTTTCTTT.

The rearrangement uses TRBV18 and TRBJ2-4; the D is unclear. Trimming shortened V by 4 bases and J by 6 bases, and 16 bases separated the two germline ends. This CDR3 has 15 residues. Germline V gene data show CDR1 as KGHSH and CDR2 as LQKENI. The CDR3 DNA reads as TGTGCCAGCTCACGGCTCAGCGACTCGATAAACATTCAGTACTTC. This encodes CASSRLSDSINIQYF.

For this clone: An end of the junction does not agree with germline; a read error may underlie this. The chain carries TRBV28 and TRBJ2-5; tentative D call: TRBD1 (6 bases). CDR3 size: 12 residues. Germline V CDR1 and CDR2: MDHEN, SYDVKM. The CDR3 nucleotides read TGTGCCAGCATTGGGACAAGAGAGGCCCAGTACTTC. Amino acids: CASIGTREAQYF.

The J gene is TRBJ2-3, the V gene TRBV10-1; TRBD2 might be the D (6 bases). CDR1 and CDR2 (germline): WNHNN, SYGVQD (reference sequence). There are 17 residues in the CDR3. Trimming left V 1 base short and J 2 bases short, with 16 bases between. The chain's CDR3 is CASSEFPLAGYTDTQYF. In DNA form, the CDR3 reads TGCGCCAGCAGTGAGTTCCCCCTGGCGGGGTACACAGATACGCAGTATTTT.

This clone has more than one count but fewer than ten. The CDR3 DNA reads TGTGCCTCTGCGGGACAGGGGAATAATCAGCCCCAGCATTTT. Amino acids: CASAGQGNNQPQHF. The chain recombines TRBV10-3 with TRBJ1-5; 10 bases fit TRBD1. CDR1 and CDR2 from the germline V gene are ENHRY and SYGVKD. The V segment lost 11 bases and the J segment 4 bases; nucleotides outside the gene matches: 8. CDR3 length: 14 residues.

The chain joins TRBV11-3 to TRBJ2-2, with D possibly being TRBD2 (5 bases). Germline values: CDR1 SGHNT, CDR2 YENEEA. The CDR3 loop spans 15 amino acids. Trimming took off 3 bases at V and 2 bases at J, with 10 bases between the two ends. CDR3: CASSFVRENTGELFF. The CDR3 nucleotides are TGTGCCAGCAGCTTCGTGAGGGAAAACACCGGGGAGCTGTTTTTT.

This chain uses TRBV4-1 with TRBJ1-2; D unresolved. This CDR3 region has 14 residues. CDR1 and CDR2 (germline): MGHRA, YSYEKL. The V end lost 2 bases, the J end lost 3 bases, and 10 bases lay between the germline ends. This CDR3 reads CASSQQDPHYGYTF. CDR3 nucleotides: TGCGCCAGCAGCCAACAGGATCCCCACTATGGCTACACCTTC.

V usage is TRBV6-5 and J usage is TRBJ1-5; possibly TRBD1 for D (5 bases). Trimming took off 6 bases at V and 0 bases at J, with 12 bases between the two ends. The CDR3 totals 15 residues. Germline V gene data show CDR1 as MNHEY and CDR2 as SVGAGI. CDR3 sequence reads: CASRARQYSNQPQHF. For the CDR3, the DNA is TGTGCCAGCAGGGCGAGACAGTATAGCAATCAGCCCCAGCATTTT.

The chain carries TRBV19 and TRBJ2-7; 8 bases line up with TRBD1. Germline V lookup: CDR1 LNHDA, CDR2 SQIVND (reference sequence). CDR3 size: 15 residues. The junction had 10 bases not matched to a gene; V was cut back by 4 bases and J by 5 bases. Here the CDR3 reads CASSNRDRREDEQYF. CDR3 nucleotide sequence: TGTGCCAGTAGTAACCGGGACAGGAGGGAAGACGAGCAGTACTTC.

The genes are TRBV15 and TRBJ2-1; 7 positions agree with TRBD2. The J segment lost 7 bases and the V segment lost 5 bases, leaving 8 bases of the junction unmatched. There are 14 residues in the CDR3. The germline CDR1 and CDR2 sequences are LNHNV and YYDKDF (reference sequence). This chain's CDR3 is CATSGLAVQNEQFF. In DNA form, the CDR3 reads TGTGCCACCAGCGGGCTAGCGGTACAGAATGAGCAGTTCTTC.

This sequence joins TRBV13 and TRBJ2-7; 9 bases match TRBD1. Germline CDR1 and CDR2: PRHDT and FYEKMQ (reference sequence). V was pared by 0 bases and J by 6 bases, with 3 bases of the junction left unmatched. This CDR3 region has 14 residues. Here the CDR3 DNA reads TGTGCCAGCAGCTTAGGGACAGGGGGTGGCGAGCAGTACTTC. It yields the protein CASSLGTGGGEQYF.